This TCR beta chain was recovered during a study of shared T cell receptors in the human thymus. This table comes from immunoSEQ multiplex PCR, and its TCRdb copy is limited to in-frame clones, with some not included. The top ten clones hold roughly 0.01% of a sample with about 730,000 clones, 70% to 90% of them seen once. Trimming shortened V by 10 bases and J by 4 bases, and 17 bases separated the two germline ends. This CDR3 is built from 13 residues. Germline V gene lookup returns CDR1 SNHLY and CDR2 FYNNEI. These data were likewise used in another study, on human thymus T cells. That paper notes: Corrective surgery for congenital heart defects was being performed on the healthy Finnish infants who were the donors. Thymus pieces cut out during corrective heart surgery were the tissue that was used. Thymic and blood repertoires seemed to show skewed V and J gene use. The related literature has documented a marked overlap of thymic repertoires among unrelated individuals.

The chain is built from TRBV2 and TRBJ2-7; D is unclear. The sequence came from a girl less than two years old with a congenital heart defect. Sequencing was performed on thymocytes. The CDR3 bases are TGTGCCACCCCTGGGCACCCAGAATACGAGCAGTACTTC. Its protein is CATPGHPEYEQYF.